Described below is a single TCR beta chain sequence and its context. Its cognate antigen has yet to be identified. No base qualities exist here, and no much larger clone lies one base off it. V loses 2 bases of germline sequence and J loses 2 bases, and the interval between the two ends is 19 bases. The CDR3 covers 17 residues, taking in both the cysteine and the phenylalanine. Left in the record is the CDR3 DNA by itself, 51 bases read in frame from the first base. Sequences MNHEY (CDR1) and SVGEGT (CDR2) are obtained from the germline V gene. The donors were roughly 38 Caucasian individuals from Russia, aged 6 to 90 years, who were systemically healthy. Roughly 9 milliliters of peripheral blood were drawn from each donor into EDTA-treated Vacutainer tubes. PBMCs were isolated by Ficoll-Paque density-gradient centrifugation, with at least 6 million obtained per sample. Trizol reagent was used to extract total RNA from the PBMCs, yielding at least 6 micrograms per sample. For every donor, an aliquot of PBMCs went through flow cytometry to measure the percentages of naive CD45RAhigh/CD27high T cells.

The sample is drawn from a study of blood T cells in healthy people across ages (dated by TCRdb to between 2014 and 2016). Background on the whole study: In model experiments, roughly one uniquely barcoded TCR beta cDNA molecule per two T cells was captured by template switching. The study measured age-related changes in TCR beta repertoire diversity using deep sequencing normalized with unique cDNA molecular identifiers. Using the same blood draw, the study looked at two additional independent replicas of 1 million unique cDNA reads for two donors, one aged 18 to 30 and the other aged 80 or older. Donors were grouped into four age groups: young (average approximately 15 years), middle-aged (39), aged (roughly 67) and long-lived (just over 80). The study at large found these results: The long-lived group showed more naive CD4+ T cells, fewer expanded clones and increased TCR diversity than the aged group, suggesting age selection. Estimates of total diversity from one million sequenced T cells were regarded as lower bounds and underestimates. The percentage of naive T cells measured by flow cytometry correlated strongly with observed TCR beta diversity. As age increased, observed TCR beta diversity per million T cells dropped in a roughly linear way, and a significant reduction was already evident by age about 40. Since profiling was done on bulk unsorted PBMCs, naive and antigen-experienced compartments could not be conclusively compared. Because donor CMV infection status was unknown, age-related changes in expanded clonotypes were potentially confounded.

Libraries were made using 5' RACE. Data came from an Illumina HiSeq 2500. The second PCR ran for about 6 to 11 cycles and used a J-beta primer mix along with a sample-barcoded 5' primer. A unique molecular identifier was introduced onto each TCR beta cDNA molecule by a template-switch 5' adaptor carrying 12 random nucleotides. Each sample yielded at least 2.5 million CDR3-containing paired-end reads. First-strand cDNA was synthesized from all RNA with the Mint cDNA synthesis kit, primed by a TRBC-specific oligonucleotide. Following uracil-DNA glycosylase treatment, all cDNA underwent a first 18-cycle PCR with the universal primers M1SS and BC2_uni_R. In the source study's methods: Each sample was normalized by randomly selecting 1 million high-quality reads, each carrying a distinct molecular identifier. Reads with shared molecular identifiers were discarded instead of being binned into consensus sequences. MiTCR, run with a Q25 quality threshold and the strictest error-elimination algorithm, handled CDR3 identification, clonotype clustering and error correction. Lower-bound total TCR beta diversity was estimated with a nonparametric unseen species model using Euler transformation. TCRdb handled the public reads itself, with Q25 trimming in fastp and clone calling in MiXCR, and kept productive beta chains. Each record represents a unique CDR3 protein, reported with the most common genes and DNA among its rows. These V and J calls are TCRdb output, not the study's own analysis. Present in this sample are 700,000 to 900,000 distinct CDR3 sequences, about a quarter of which were seen just once. The biggest ten clones account for 2.5% to 3.5% of the sample.

The sample also formed part of further work on T cells of mothers and their children. Reported in the second study: Nine systemically healthy Caucasian individuals, comprising three mothers and their six children, were included as donors. cDNA synthesis used all of the extracted RNA, with around 1.6 ug of RNA in each 15 ul reaction. Sample barcodes and 2-4 random nucleotides were added via the M1S primer in the second PCR. More than 8 million TCR beta CDR3 reads were obtained from each mother, and some 3.2 million reads were obtained from each child. Thymic selection similarly shapes TCR recombination output in related and unrelated pairs, with minor effect from inherited differences. Normalized repertoire overlap was always slightly but never significantly higher in related than unrelated mother-child pairs. Persistent microchimeric T cell clones were not detected, at a sensitivity of about 100 clones per million clonotypes. To look for features that set related mother-child pairs apart from unrelated individuals, the researchers ran deep NGS to compare the TCR beta repertoires of mothers and children. On average, the children were roughly 11 +/- 4 years old, while the mothers were about 40 +/- 4 years old. After adapters were ligated using NEBNext reagents, the libraries underwent 100+100 nt paired-end sequencing on an Illumina HiSeq 2000. To prevent cross-contamination, the mother and child libraries were prepared one month apart and sequenced in separate runs. Each donor had between about 450,000 and 2,100,000 distinct TCR beta clonotypes identified. Naive TCR beta clonotypes were estimated from low-frequency clonotypes matched to each donor's FACS-determined naive share, without sorting.

Sequencing used blood. The source is a boy aged 10-17 years in good health. In this chain, TRBV6-2 or TRBV6-3 is recombined with TRBJ2-7; matching of 6 bases hints at TRBD2 as the D gene. The bases are TGTGCCAGCAGTTACGACCGACTAGTGGGGTCCCCCTACGAGCAGTACTTC. This sequence encodes CASSYDRLVGSPYEQYF.